This is a list of T cell receptor beta chains from one sample in a study of cytomegalovirus exposure and HLA in healthy donors. The method was immunoSEQ multiplex PCR; TCRdb's version includes in-frame clones alone and lacks a portion of them. The data show fewer than 200,000 clones, around 88% seen once. Source material: PBMCs. The receptors come from a woman in her twenties or thirties in good health and CMV-seronegative. CDR3s include the opening cysteine and the closing phenylalanine or tryptophan. Fields, in order: D gene, V gene, J gene, clone size, CDR3 protein, CDR3 DNA. D genes are given only for firm matches. Some rows mark clone size as missing; the rest say once, few, many or name a class of expanded clone.

D: NA; V: TRBV7-2; J: TRBJ2-1; size: NA; CDR3: CASSLGGGSVEQFF; DNA: TGTGCCAGCAGCTTAGGGGGCGGCTCGGTGGAGCAGTTCTTC
D: NA; V: TRBV21-1; J: TRBJ2-1; size: once; CDR3: CASSLPGGGPSSYNEQFF; DNA: TGTGCCAGCAGCCTCCCGGGGGGCGGACCAAGCTCCTACAATGAGCAGTTCTTC
D: NA; V: TRBV9; J: TRBJ2-2; size: NA; CDR3: CASSWGGAYTGELFF; DNA: TGTGCCAGCAGCTGGGGGGGGGCTTACACCGGGGAGCTGTTTTTT
D: NA; V: TRBV27; J: TRBJ1-2; size: NA; CDR3: CATRPQGLTARDYGYTF; DNA: TGTGCCACCCGTCCGCAGGGGTTGACGGCTCGTGACTATGGCTACACCTTC
D: NA; V: TRBV12-5; J: TRBJ1-6; size: NA; CDR3: CASGLVHYAAGSVGPGSPLHF; DNA: TGTGCTAGTGGTTTGGTACATTATGCAGCAGGGTCGGTCGGGCCGGGTTCACCCCTCCACTTT
D: TRBD1; V: TRBV6-6; J: TRBJ2-7; size: NA; CDR3: CASSYSVTGGHEQYF; DNA: TGTGCCAGCAGTTACTCGGTAACAGGGGGCCACGAGCAGTACTTC
D: NA; V: TRBV7-3; J: TRBJ2-1; size: NA; CDR3: CASSASLATPYNEQFF; DNA: TGTGCCAGCAGCGCCTCTCTAGCGACCCCCTACAATGAGCAGTTCTTC
D: TRBD2; V: TRBV5-4; J: TRBJ2-7; size: few; CDR3: CASSLRGGGSYEQYF; DNA: TGTGCCAGCAGCTTGAGGGGCGGGGGATCCTACGAGCAGTACTTC
D: TRBD1; V: TRBV7-2; J: TRBJ1-1; size: NA; CDR3: CASSSQGQGLMNTEAFF; DNA: TGTGCCAGCAGCTCCCAGGGACAGGGGTTGATGAACACTGAAGCTTTCTTT
D: NA; V: TRBV2; J: TRBJ2-7; size: NA; CDR3: CASILGLSNSYEQYF; DNA: TGTGCCAGCATTCTAGGACTCTCAAACTCCTACGAGCAGTACTTC
D: NA; V: TRBV30; J: TRBJ2-1; size: NA; CDR3: CAFSPWRVTYNEQFF; DNA: TGTGCCTTCTCTCCCTGGCGGGTGACCTACAATGAGCAGTTCTTC
D: NA; V: TRBV2; J: TRBJ2-7; size: NA; CDR3: CASSEASSGKVKQYF; DNA: TGTGCCAGCAGTGAAGCATCCAGCGGCAAGGTTAAGCAGTACTTC
D: NA; V: TRBV19; J: TRBJ2-3; size: NA; CDR3: CASTYGGLGTDTQYF; DNA: TGTGCCAGTACCTATGGGGGACTCGGCACAGATACGCAGTATTTT
D: TRBD1; V: TRBV10-1; J: TRBJ2-7; size: NA; CDR3: CASSPLLDRAEQYF; DNA: TGCGCCAGCAGTCCACTCCTGGACAGGGCCGAGCAGTACTTC
D: TRBD1; V: TRBV28; J: TRBJ1-1; size: NA; CDR3: CASRGLGQEDTEAFF; DNA: TGTGCCAGCAGGGGTCTCGGACAGGAGGACACTGAAGCTTTCTTT
D: NA; V: TRBV11-2; J: TRBJ2-7; size: NA; CDR3: CASSLVQASYEQYF; DNA: TGTGCCAGCAGCTTAGTGCAGGCCTCCTACGAGCAGTACTTC
D: TRBD2; V: TRBV11-3; J: TRBJ2-3; size: NA; CDR3: CASSGRKLDTQYF; DNA: TGTGCCAGTAGCGGGAGAAAGTTAGATACGCAGTATTTT
D: TRBD2; V: TRBV4-1; J: TRBJ2-5; size: NA; CDR3: CASSLYLAGETQYF; DNA: TGCGCCAGCAGTCTATACCTAGCGGGAGAGACCCAGTACTTC
D: TRBD2; V: TRBV7-8; J: TRBJ2-1; size: NA; CDR3: CASNRGGVLYNEQFF; DNA: TGTGCCAGCAACCGGGGGGGAGTACTCTACAATGAGCAGTTCTTC
D: TRBD1; V: TRBV7-6; J: TRBJ2-1; size: NA; CDR3: CASSSSGGNEQFF; DNA: TGTGCCAGCAGCAGCTCAGGGGGCAATGAGCAGTTCTTC
D: NA; V: TRBV5-6; J: TRBJ1-4; size: few; CDR3: CASSLGRRGGKLFF; DNA: TGTGCCAGCAGCTTGGGTCGTCGGGGTGGTAAACTGTTTTTT
D: NA; V: TRBV2; J: TRBJ2-3; size: NA; CDR3: CASSRPGQLSTDTQYF; DNA: TGTGCCAGCAGTCGACCGGGACAATTAAGCACAGATACGCAGTATTTT
D: TRBD2; V: TRBV7-6; J: TRBJ2-7; size: NA; CDR3: CASSLGGLASSEQYF; DNA: TGTGCCAGCAGCTTGGGAGGACTAGCATCGAGCGAGCAGTACTTC
D: TRBD1; V: TRBV9; J: TRBJ2-1; size: NA; CDR3: CASSVVQGAHNEQFF; DNA: TGTGCCAGCAGCGTAGTTCAGGGGGCCCACAATGAGCAGTTCTTC
D: TRBD1; V: TRBV5-1; J: TRBJ2-2; size: NA; CDR3: CASTNHRGRRGELFF; DNA: TGCGCCAGCACCAATCACAGGGGTCGGAGGGGGGAGCTGTTTTTT
D: TRBD2; V: TRBV6-5; J: TRBJ2-7; size: NA; CDR3: CASSPGTSVYEQYF; DNA: TGTGCCAGCAGCCCCGGGACTAGCGTCTACGAGCAGTACTTC
D: TRBD1; V: TRBV7-8; J: TRBJ1-3; size: NA; CDR3: CASSPRDSLSGNTIYF; DNA: TGTGCCAGCAGCCCCCGGGACAGCCTCTCTGGAAACACCATATATTTT
D: TRBD1; V: TRBV6-1; J: TRBJ1-1; size: few; CDR3: CASRKGADTEAFF; DNA: TGTGCCAGCAGGAAGGGGGCGGACACTGAAGCTTTCTTT
D: NA; V: TRBV23-1; J: TRBJ1-1; size: NA; CDR3: CASSHRKRQKNTEAFF; DNA: TGCGCCAGCAGTCACCGAAAAAGACAGAAGAACACTGAAGCTTTCTTT
D: NA; V: TRBV23-1; J: TRBJ2-7; size: NA; CDR3: CASSQKATPAGEQYF; DNA: TGCGCCAGCAGTCAAAAGGCCACCCCAGCAGGCGAGCAGTACTTC
D: NA; V: TRBV30; J: TRBJ2-2; size: NA; CDR3: CAWSVSSPGVHGELFF; DNA: TGTGCCTGGAGTGTATCCTCCCCAGGGGTACACGGGGAGCTGTTTTTT
D: TRBD2; V: TRBV7-9; J: TRBJ2-3; size: NA; CDR3: CASSLFPGLGGPDTQYF; DNA: TGTGCCAGCAGCTTATTCCCGGGACTAGGGGGGCCAGATACGCAGTATTTT
D: NA; V: TRBV18; J: TRBJ2-2; size: NA; CDR3: CASSPATVRTGELFF; DNA: TGTGCCAGCTCACCCGCGACAGTTCGGACCGGGGAGCTGTTTTTT
D: NA; V: TRBV7-9; J: TRBJ2-1; size: NA; CDR3: CASSLVPGQQGDNEQFF; DNA: TGTGCCAGCAGCTTAGTCCCTGGACAGCAGGGCGACAATGAGCAGTTCTTC
D: NA; V: TRBV7-2; J: TRBJ2-5; size: NA; CDR3: CASSRAGTAKETQYF; DNA: TGTGCCAGCAGCCGGGCGGGGACAGCTAAGGAGACCCAGTACTTC
D: NA; V: TRBV19; J: TRBJ2-7; size: NA; CDR3: CASTPRRSSYEQYF; DNA: TGTGCCAGTACCCCTCGGCGGAGCTCCTACGAGCAGTACTTC
D: NA; V: TRBV5-4; J: TRBJ2-7; size: NA; CDR3: CASSPTAGPYEQYF; DNA: TGTGCCAGCAGCCCGACTGCGGGGCCCTACGAGCAGTACTTC
D: TRBD2; V: TRBV5-1; J: TRBJ2-1; size: NA; CDR3: CASSGGLAANNEQFF; DNA: TGCGCCAGCAGCGGGGGACTAGCGGCCAACAATGAGCAGTTCTTC
D: NA; V: TRBV6-1; J: TRBJ2-7; size: NA; CDR3: CASSERQTYEQYF; DNA: TGTGCCAGCAGTGAACGACAGACCTACGAGCAGTACTTC
D: TRBD2; V: TRBV19; J: TRBJ2-1; size: NA; CDR3: CASSTTSGSYNEQFF; DNA: TGTGCCAGTAGTACAACTAGCGGTTCCTACAATGAGCAGTTCTTC
D: NA; V: TRBV19; J: TRBJ1-1; size: NA; CDR3: CASSISAGYTEAFF; DNA: TGTGCCAGTAGTATATCCGCAGGGTACACTGAAGCTTTCTTT
D: TRBD1; V: TRBV25-1; J: TRBJ1-1; size: NA; CDR3: CASSGRTGHEAFF; DNA: TGTGCCAGCAGTGGGAGGACAGGGCACGAAGCTTTCTTT
D: TRBD1; V: TRBV10-2; J: TRBJ2-7; size: NA; CDR3: CASRFRQGQGGEQYF; DNA: TGCGCCAGCCGCTTTCGACAGGGCCAAGGGGGCGAGCAGTACTTC
D: TRBD1; V: TRBV19; J: TRBJ1-1; size: NA; CDR3: CASSTRYRGNTEAFF; DNA: TGTGCCAGTTCTACGAGGTACAGGGGGAACACTGAAGCTTTCTTT
D: TRBD1; V: TRBV7-2; J: TRBJ2-3; size: NA; CDR3: CASSSFGQGTQYF; DNA: TGTGCCAGCAGCTCCTTCGGACAGGGAACGCAGTATTTT
D: TRBD2; V: TRBV29-1; J: TRBJ2-3; size: NA; CDR3: CSVGGRIREDTQYF; DNA: TGCAGCGTTGGCGGGAGAATAAGAGAAGATACGCAGTATTTT
D: TRBD1; V: TRBV27; J: TRBJ2-5; size: NA; CDR3: CASSWTGQETQYF; DNA: TGTGCCAGCAGTTGGACAGGCCAAGAGACCCAGTACTTC
D: NA; V: TRBV4-1; J: TRBJ1-1; size: NA; CDR3: CASSPGGGVCMNTEAFF; DNA: TGCGCCAGCAGCCCCGGCGGGGGGGTCTGCATGAACACTGAAGCTTTCTTT
D: TRBD2; V: TRBV7-3; J: TRBJ2-3; size: NA; CDR3: CASSGGTRGATDTQYF; DNA: TGTGCCAGCAGCGGGGGGACTAGAGGAGCCACAGATACGCAGTATTTT
D: NA; V: TRBV30; J: TRBJ2-7; size: NA; CDR3: CAWGPPTGRSYEQYF; DNA: TGTGCCTGGGGCCCCCCGACAGGTAGGTCCTACGAGCAGTACTTC
D: NA; V: TRBV19; J: TRBJ1-2; size: NA; CDR3: CASTDVRYGYTF; DNA: TGTGCCAGTACCGATGTGCGTTATGGCTACACCTTC
D: NA; V: TRBV5-4; J: TRBJ2-2; size: NA; CDR3: CASSLEGHTNTGELFF; DNA: TGTGCCAGCAGCTTAGAGGGACACACGAACACCGGGGAGCTGTTTTTT
D: TRBD1; V: TRBV4-1; J: TRBJ2-3; size: NA; CDR3: CASSPPGDRADTQYF; DNA: TGCGCCAGCAGCCCACCAGGGGACAGGGCAGATACGCAGTATTTT
D: NA; V: TRBV5-1; J: TRBJ1-1; size: few; CDR3: CASSLDYRNTEAFF; DNA: TGCGCCAGCAGCTTGGATTACAGGAACACTGAAGCTTTCTTT